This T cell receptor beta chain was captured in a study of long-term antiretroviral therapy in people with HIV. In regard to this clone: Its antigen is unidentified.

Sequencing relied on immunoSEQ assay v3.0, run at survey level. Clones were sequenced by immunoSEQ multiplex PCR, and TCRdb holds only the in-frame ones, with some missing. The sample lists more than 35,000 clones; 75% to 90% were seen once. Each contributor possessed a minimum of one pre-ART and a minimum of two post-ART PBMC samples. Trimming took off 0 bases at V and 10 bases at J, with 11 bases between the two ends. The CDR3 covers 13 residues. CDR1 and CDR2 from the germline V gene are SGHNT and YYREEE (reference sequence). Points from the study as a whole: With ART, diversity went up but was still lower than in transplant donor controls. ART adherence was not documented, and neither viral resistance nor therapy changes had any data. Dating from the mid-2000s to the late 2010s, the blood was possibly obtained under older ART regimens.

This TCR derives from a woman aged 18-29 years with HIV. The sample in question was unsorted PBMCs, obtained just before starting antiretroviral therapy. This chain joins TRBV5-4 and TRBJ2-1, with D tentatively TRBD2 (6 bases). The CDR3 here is CASSLGRGGEQFF. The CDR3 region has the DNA TGTGCCAGCAGCTTGGGGAGGGGAGGCGAGCAGTTCTTC.